The 15 T cell receptor beta chains presented below share a single source sample, sequenced in a study of glioma-infiltrating T cells. Amplification of TCR alpha and beta CDR3 regions from RNA used iRepertoire nested multiplex PCR. From the multiplex PCR reads, TCRdb called clonotypes with MiXCR, one entry per CDR3 protein. This table has some 150,000 distinct CDR3 sequences, around 40% appearing once. Sequences were obtained from glioma tissue, nonneoplastic brain tissue, or PBMCs (not recorded which). Every receptor here comes from a human donor with low-grade glioma or glioblastoma, undergoing nonglioma brain surgery, or in good health (not recorded which).

The V and J genes are TRBV7-6 and TRBJ2-3; D may be TRBD1 (7 bases). The CDR3 runs 15 residues. Germline assignment: CDR1 SGHVS and CDR2 FNYEAQ. The germline V and J ends were trimmed by 5 bases and 6 bases, with 18 bases remaining between them. In DNA form, the CDR3 reads TGTGCCAGCAGCCCAGCAGGGGGGCGTGATGATACGCAGTATTTT. Encoded protein: CASSPAGGRDDTQYF.

The genes are TRBV10-3 and TRBJ2-7, with D hard to call. The V gene lost 8 bases and the J gene lost 0 bases, with 5 bases spanning the gap. CDR3 length: 11 amino acids. Looked up from germline, CDR1 is ENHRY and CDR2 is SYGVKD. CDR3 in DNA: TGTGCCATCGGTTACTCCTACGAGCAGTACTTC. Residues: CAIGYSYEQYF.

This clonotype was seen ten or more times. The chain links TRBV7-2 to TRBJ2-5; perhaps D is TRBD1 or TRBD2 (5 bases each). The germline V gene encodes CDR1 SGHTA and CDR2 FQGNSA. The V and J ends lost 6 bases and 4 bases respectively, with 12 bases between them. The CDR3 sequence is 13 residues long. The CDR3, as DNA: TGTGCCAGCAGACTAGGGGTAGTAGAGACCCAGTACTTC. Amino acids: CASRLGVVETQYF.

This clonotype has only a few counts. V and J are TRBV6-2 or TRBV6-3 and TRBJ1-1, with unresolved D. The germline V gene has CDR1 MNHEY and CDR2 SVGEGT. This CDR3 has 15 amino acids. The V end was cut by 2 bases, the J end by 1 base, with 11 bases between. The CDR3 reads CASSYRPFGNTEAFF. The CDR3 DNA sequence: TGTGCCAGCAGTTACAGACCTTTCGGGAACACTGAAGCTTTCTTT.

This clonotype has only a few counts. The rearrangement uses TRBV4-1 and TRBJ2-1; D remains unclear. This CDR3 is built from 15 residues. Trimming removed 0 bases from V and 2 bases from J, with 8 bases in between. CDR1 is MGHRA and CDR2 is YSYEKL in the germline V gene. The CDR3 DNA reads as TGCGCCAGCAGCCAAGATTACCGGCCCTACAATGAGCAGTTCTTC. This encodes CASSQDYRPYNEQFF.

This clonotype has more than one count but fewer than ten. The V call is TRBV20-1, the J call TRBJ2-3; 9 nucleotides line up with TRBD1. This CDR3 region has 15 residues. Germline values: CDR1 DFQATT, CDR2 SNEGSKA (reference sequence). The V and J ends lost 5 bases and 3 bases, in that order; junction bases with no gene match: 9. Here the CDR3 reads CSALPGQGSTDTQYF. The CDR3 nucleotides read TGCAGTGCTCTCCCGGGACAGGGATCAACAGATACGCAGTATTTT.

This clonotype was counted many times. CDR3 nucleotides: TGTGCCAGCAGCGAAAGGGGGACTAGAGAGACCCAGTACTTC. Translating it yields CASSERGTRETQYF. The chain has TRBV7-2 and TRBJ2-5, with 8 bases matching TRBD2. Germline loops: CDR1 SGHTA, CDR2 FQGNSA. The length of the CDR3 is 14 residues. The trim removed 5 bases at V and 4 bases at J, leaving 6 bases unmatched. Combining the CDR3 with reference TRBV7-2 and TRBJ2-5 gives the whole variable domain GAGVSQSPSNKVTEKGKDVELRCDPISGHTALYWYRQSLGQGLEFLIYFQGNSAPDKSGLPSDRFSAERTGGSVSTLTIQRTQQEDSAVYLCASSERGTRETQYFGPGTRLLVL.

The table lists this clonotype with a few counts. This chain connects TRBV6-1 to TRBJ2-7, with 9 bases aligning to TRBD2. CDR1 MNHNS and CDR2 SASEGT come from the germline V gene. V lost 10 bases, J lost 5 bases, and 9 bases stayed unmatched. CDR3 length equals 13 residues. This chain's CDR3 is CATLAGERHEQYF. CDR3 bases: TGTGCCACGTTAGCGGGAGAGCGACACGAGCAGTACTTC.

This clonotype was counted ten times or more. The chain carries TRBV28 and TRBJ1-5; tentative D call: TRBD1 (6 bases). The CDR3 spans 14 residues. V lost 6 bases and J 4 bases, leaving 13 bases between the germline ends. In germline, CDR1 is MDHEN, CDR2 SYDVKM. CDR3 loop: CASSPYTGNQPQHF. The DNA of the CDR3 is TGTGCCAGCAGCCCCTACACAGGGAATCAGCCCCAGCATTTT. Complete variable domain (other parts from reference TRBV28 and TRBJ1-5): DVKVTQSSRYLVKRTGEKVFLECVQDMDHENMFWYRQDPGLGLRLIYFSYDVKMKEKGDIPEGYSVSREKKERFSLILESASTNQTSMYLCASSPYTGNQPQHFGDGTRLSIL.

This clonotype was recorded a few times. The chain employs TRBV7-2 and TRBJ2-7, with 7 bases fitting TRBD2. The CDR3 consists of 15 residues. From germline, CDR1 is SGHTA and CDR2 FQGNSA. With 3 bases clipped from V and 6 bases from J, the junction kept 11 bases outside the gene matches. CDR3 nucleotides: TGTGCCAGCAGCTTCAAGCGGGGAGGGGCGACCGAGCAGTACTTC. The encoded protein is CASSFKRGGATEQYF.

This sequence joins TRBV7-6 and TRBJ2-7; 7 nucleotides match TRBD2. Germline V gene data show CDR1 as SGHVS and CDR2 as FNYEAQ. With 4 bases clipped from V and 4 bases from J, the junction kept 7 bases outside the gene matches. The CDR3 extends over 14 amino acids. The CDR3 loop is CASSYRLAAYEQYF. Here the CDR3 DNA reads TGTGCCAGCAGCTACCGACTAGCTGCATACGAGCAGTACTTC.

The V call is TRBV7-2, the J call TRBJ2-2; D call uncertain. Per germline, CDR1 SGHTA and CDR2 FQGNSA. This CDR3 is 11 amino acids long. The V and J ends lost 6 bases and 10 bases respectively, with 9 bases between them. CDR3 sequence reads: CASRDSQELFF. CDR3 bases: TGTGCCAGCAGGGATTCCCAGGAGCTGTTTTTT.

A few counts support this clonotype. CDR3 protein: CASEGTGVGQPQHF. DNA of the CDR3: TGTGCCAGCGAGGGTACAGGGGTTGGTCAGCCCCAGCATTTT. The rearrangement joins TRBV28 to TRBJ1-5; TRBD1 aligns across 7 bases. The J segment lost 6 bases and the V segment lost 8 bases, leaving 10 bases of the junction unmatched. Germline V gives CDR1 MDHEN, CDR2 SYDVKM. The CDR3 is 14 amino acids.

This clonotype was detected only a few times. The chain employs TRBV29-1 and TRBJ2-1; 7 bases are a match to TRBD1. Germline lookup yields CDR1 SQVTM and CDR2 ANQGSEA. The CDR3 is 14 amino acids. V gave up 3 bases and J gave up 5 bases; unmatched junction bases: 7. The CDR3 loop reads CSVERDRLHNEQFF. CDR3 DNA: TGCAGCGTTGAGAGGGACAGATTACACAATGAGCAGTTCTTC.

Many counts were recorded for this clonotype. The chain employs TRBV27 and TRBJ2-3; D is perhaps TRBD2 (6 bases). Germline CDR1 MNHEY, CDR2 SMNVEV (reference sequence). The CDR3 sequence is 15 residues long. Trimming cost V 5 bases and J 2 bases, with 14 bases left between them. The DNA for the CDR3 is TGTGCCAGCAGTCGGAGGGCGGAGGTCACAGATACGCAGTATTTT. Translating it yields CASSRRAEVTDTQYF.